The 18 T cell receptor beta chains below all came from one sample that was sequenced in a study of vaccination and CD4 T cells after COVID-19. Their cognate antigens are unknown. Once obtained from cultured CD4+ T cells, the DNA was sequenced using the Oncomine TCR Beta short-read assay. TCRdb analysed the PCR reads with MiXCR anew, one entry per CDR3 protein. The sample has roughly 12,000 distinct CDR3 sequences, around half seen once. Treatment in this sample: roughly ten-day PBMC culture with coronavirus spike peptide pools or control peptides (ViraFEST assay). The sequencing input was CD4+ T cells from blood, cultured in vitro. The receptors were gathered from a human donor who had recovered from COVID-19.

This clonotype was detected only a few times. CDR3: CSAIDSGGSGELFF. CDR3 bases: TGCAGTGCGATCGATTCAGGGGGCTCCGGGGAGCTGTTTTTT. The chain is built from TRBV20-1 and TRBJ2-2; 8 bases align to TRBD1. With V trimmed by 6 bases and J by 6 bases, 9 bases remained unmatched. Germline assignment: CDR1 DFQATT and CDR2 SNEGSKA (reference sequence). This CDR3 has 14 amino acids.

This clonotype came up a few times. V and J are TRBV27 and TRBJ2-3; TRBD2 matches at 10 bases. With V trimmed by 2 bases and J by 1 base, 3 bases remained unmatched. Germline loops: CDR1 MNHEY, CDR2 SMNVEV (reference sequence). CDR3 size: 16 residues. The CDR3 bases are TGTGCCAGCAGTTTACTAGCGGGAGCGGGCACAGATACGCAGTATTTT. Its translation is CASSLLAGAGTDTQYF.

The gene calls are TRBV6-1 and TRBJ2-7; a possible D gene is TRBD2 (6 bases). Per the germline V gene, CDR1 is MNHNS and CDR2 is SASEGT. Trimming took 6 bases from V and 4 from J, leaving 16 bases between them. The CDR3 is 14 amino acids. In DNA form, the CDR3 reads TGTGCCAGCAGAAAAGCGGGTGCTGGGTACGAGCAGTACTTC. Translation gives CASRKAGAGYEQYF.

This clonotype was picked up a small number of times. The chain employs TRBV7-6 and TRBJ2-5; D might be TRBD1 (5 bases). CDR1 is SGHVS, CDR2 FNYEAQ, per germline. V was clipped by 5 bases and J by 5 bases, with 18 bases between them. The CDR3 runs to 15 residues. The CDR3 DNA is TGTGCCAGCAGCGGGTCAGGCAGGGTGTTTGAGACCCAGTACTTC. Translation gives CASSGSGRVFETQYF.

The rearrangement joins TRBV2 to TRBJ2-7; D not resolved. Germline loops: CDR1 SNHLY, CDR2 FYNNEI. This CDR3 contains 12 residues. V shed 7 bases and J shed 4 bases, with 11 bases lying between them. The CDR3 is CASTLGNYEQYF. The CDR3 DNA is TGTGCCAGCACCCTGGGGAATTACGAGCAGTACTTC.

For the CDR3, the DNA is TGCAGTGCTAGAGCGCCGAGAGGCCGGAATGATTCACCCCTCCACTTT. Translation: CSARAPRGRNDSPLHF. This rearrangement joins TRBV20-1 to TRBJ1-6, with no clear D. CDR1 is DFQATT and CDR2 is SNEGSKA in the germline V gene (reference sequence). V lost 1 base, J lost 8 bases, and 18 bases lay in between. CDR3 length: 16 amino acids.

The chain couples TRBV10-3 to TRBJ2-1, with D uncertain. The CDR3 length is 14 residues. V gave up 1 base and J gave up 3 bases, with 7 bases separating them. Germline loops: CDR1 ENHRY, CDR2 SYGVKD. This chain's CDR3 is CAISELGNYNEQFF. CDR3 in DNA: TGTGCCATCAGTGAGTTGGGTAACTACAATGAGCAGTTCTTC.

The chain recombines TRBV19 with TRBJ2-2; D is possibly TRBD2 (5 bases). Trimming cost V 0 bases and J 4 bases, with 15 bases left between them. Germline V lookup: CDR1 LNHDA, CDR2 SQIVND (reference sequence). The CDR3 runs 17 residues. This CDR3 is CASSIDLRESGTGELFF. The CDR3 DNA reads TGTGCCAGTAGTATAGATCTTAGGGAGTCGGGCACCGGGGAGCTGTTTTTT.

This chain joins TRBV2 and TRBJ1-5; no reliable D call. Looked up from germline, CDR1 is SNHLY and CDR2 is FYNNEI. The CDR3 is 13 residues long. V lost 6 bases to trimming and J lost 6 bases, with 12 bases between them. The CDR3 DNA sequence: TGTGCCAGCAGCTCCGGGGTAGGTCAGCCCCAGCATTTT. It yields the protein CASSSGVGQPQHF.

The gene calls are TRBV6-2 or TRBV6-3 and TRBJ2-5, with D unresolved. Trimming took 0 bases from V and 7 from J, leaving 6 bases between them. CDR1 is MNHEY and CDR2 is SVGEGT in the germline V gene. This CDR3 region has 12 residues. The CDR3 sequence is CASSYSLGTQYF. The DNA of the CDR3 is TGTGCCAGCAGTTACTCGCTGGGGACCCAGTACTTC.

This chain joins TRBV2 and TRBJ1-5; no clear D gene. Deletions cut 7 bases from V and 2 bases from J, with 15 bases between. Germline V gene lookup returns CDR1 SNHLY and CDR2 FYNNEI. The CDR3 has 15 amino acids. As DNA, the CDR3 is TGTGCCAGCAACGAGCCCAAGGCAGGCAATCAGCCCCAGCATTTT. Translation gives CASNEPKAGNQPQHF.

The rearrangement uses TRBV2 and TRBJ2-7, with 7 bases matching TRBD1. After removal of 5 bases from V and 1 base from J, the junction contained 5 bases not matched to a gene. CDR3 length: 14 residues. Germline V gives CDR1 SNHLY, CDR2 FYNNEI. CDR3 coding DNA: TGTGCCAGCAGTCCGGGACAGCTTTCCTACGAGCAGTACTTC. Translated, it gives CASSPGQLSYEQYF.

This chain joins TRBV7-9 and TRBJ2-2; D may correspond to TRBD1 or TRBD2 (5 bases each). CDR3 size: 13 residues. Looked up from germline, CDR1 is SEHNR and CDR2 is FQNEAQ (reference sequence). The germline V and J ends were trimmed by 6 bases and 9 bases, with 14 bases remaining between them. The CDR3 here is CASSSWGTRELFF. CDR3 nucleotide sequence: TGTGCCAGCAGTTCTTGGGGGACCCGGGAGCTGTTTTTT.

This clonotype was counted a few times. The chain recombines TRBV20-1 with TRBJ2-7; D unresolved. The CDR3 covers 12 residues. CDR1 is DFQATT and CDR2 is SNEGSKA in the germline V gene (reference sequence). V lost 0 bases and J 4 bases, leaving 7 bases between the germline ends. The CDR3 sequence is CSARDRKYEQYF. The CDR3, as DNA: TGCAGTGCTAGAGACCGTAAATACGAGCAGTACTTC.

This clonotype appeared a few times. The V gene is TRBV7-9, the J gene TRBJ2-5, with 8 positions matching TRBD2. This CDR3 contains 13 residues. J lost 5 bases, V lost 6 bases, and 5 bases had no gene match. Germline CDR1 reads SEHNR; CDR2 reads FQNEAQ (reference sequence). CDR3 nucleotides: TGTGCCAGCAGGAGAAGCGGGAGTGAGACCCAGTACTTC. It is translated as CASRRSGSETQYF.

The rearrangement uses TRBV27 and TRBJ2-1; possibly TRBD1 or TRBD2 for D (5 bases each). This CDR3 spans 13 amino acids. In germline, CDR1 is MNHEY, CDR2 SMNVEV (reference sequence). The ends were cut back, 6 bases at V and 6 bases at J, with 12 bases in the middle. The CDR3 is CASRRSGGNEQFF. Written as DNA, the CDR3 is TGTGCCAGCAGAAGGAGTGGGGGCAATGAGCAGTTCTTC.

CDR3 nucleotides: TGTGCCAGCAGTGACAGGGACACCGGGGAGCTGTTTTTT. This encodes CASSDRDTGELFF. This chain connects TRBV6-4 to TRBJ2-2; D gene unclear. The CDR3 contains 13 residues. Germline V CDR1 and CDR2: MRHNA, SNTAGT. V was shortened by 2 bases and J by 3 bases, with 4 bases between the two germline ends.

The V call is TRBV28, the J call TRBJ1-3, with a tentative D call TRBD1 (5 bases). The germline CDR1 and CDR2 sequences are MDHEN and SYDVKM. CDR3 size: 15 residues. Trimming took off 4 bases at V and 1 base at J, with 11 bases between the two ends. CDR3 coding DNA: TGTGCCAGCAGTTCACAGGAGCCATCTGGAAACACCATATATTTT. It is translated as CASSSQEPSGNTIYF.